The entry below describes one T cell receptor (beta chain). Its target is unknown. Its ends do not fully match the called genes, so a read error is possible. The source of the sample is a study of T cells in Graves' hyperthyroidism and ophthalmopathy. Amplification targeted TCR beta CDR3 regions from RNA transcripts. HTBI primers were used for first-round RT-PCR of the TCR CDR3. TCRdb re-derived calls from the multiplex PCR reads in MiXCR, one entry per CDR3 protein. The repertoire holds around 60,000 distinct CDR3 sequences, with 40% to 55% as singletons. Germline CDR1 and CDR2: MNHNS and SASEGT. This CDR3 has 15 amino acids. Study results and limitations: Most thyroid clonotypes expanded above 0.001 were also detected in blood.

The TCR was taken from a woman aged 25-40 years with Graves' ophthalmopathy. The sample comprised blood. The chain recombines TRBV6-1 with TRBJ2-7; TRBD1 matches 7 bases. CDR3 in amino acids: CASSERQGDGYEQHF. CDR3 DNA sequence: TGTGCCAGCAGCGAGAGGCAGGGGGATGGCTACGAGCAGCACTTC.